The following is a TCR beta chain sequence with its context. Its antigen is currently unknown. Assay used: immunoSEQ multiplex PCR; TCRdb lists only in-frame clones, some missing. The data contain fewer than 150,000 clones, around 84% of them singletons. The data are from a study of T cell responses to AZD1222 COVID-19 vaccine. Study-level findings and limits: Repertoires were sampled only after the peak T cell response. Baseline serology detected seropositivity in only a handful of AZD1222 recipients. Targets within unmutated variant regions were reportedly found for nearly half of spike-specific TCRs.

Germline CDR1 LNHDA, CDR2 SQIVND (reference sequence). With 1 base clipped from V and 5 bases from J, the junction kept 15 bases outside the gene matches. The CDR3 contains 19 residues. V and J are TRBV19 and TRBJ1-5, with TRBD1 identical over 9 bases. The TCR was taken from an adult in good health. The source material was peripheral blood, sampled on day 0 of AZD1222 vaccination. The DNA of the CDR3 is TGTGCCAGTAGTATAGGGGACAGGGAGCCGACTTACCGATATCAGCCCCAGCATTTT. This translates into CASSIGDREPTYRYQPQHF.